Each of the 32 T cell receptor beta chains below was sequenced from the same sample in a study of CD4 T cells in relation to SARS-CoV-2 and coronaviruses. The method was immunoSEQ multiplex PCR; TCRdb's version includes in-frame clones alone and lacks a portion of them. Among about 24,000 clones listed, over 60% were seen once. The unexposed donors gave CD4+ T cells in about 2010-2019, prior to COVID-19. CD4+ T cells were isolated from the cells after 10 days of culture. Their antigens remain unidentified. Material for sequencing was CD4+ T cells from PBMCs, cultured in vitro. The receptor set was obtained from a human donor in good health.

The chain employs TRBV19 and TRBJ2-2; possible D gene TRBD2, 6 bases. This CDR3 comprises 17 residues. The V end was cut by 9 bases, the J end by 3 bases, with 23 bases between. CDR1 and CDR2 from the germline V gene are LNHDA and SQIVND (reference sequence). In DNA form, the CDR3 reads TGTGCCAGCTCGGTCGGGGGTTGGCTGAGGGACACCGGGGAGCTGTTTTTT. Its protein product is CASSVGGWLRDTGELFF.

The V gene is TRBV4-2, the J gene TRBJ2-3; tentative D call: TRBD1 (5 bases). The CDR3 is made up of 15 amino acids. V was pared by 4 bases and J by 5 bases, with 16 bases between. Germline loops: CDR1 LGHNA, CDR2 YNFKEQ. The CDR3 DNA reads TGTGCCAGCAGCCCTCTAAGTGCCCAGGGAGATACGCAGTATTTT. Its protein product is CASSPLSAQGDTQYF.

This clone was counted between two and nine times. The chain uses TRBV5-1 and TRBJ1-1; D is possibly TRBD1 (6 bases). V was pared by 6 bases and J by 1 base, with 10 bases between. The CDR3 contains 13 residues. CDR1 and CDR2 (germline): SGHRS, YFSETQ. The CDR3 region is CASNTGRNTEAFF. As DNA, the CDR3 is TGCGCCAGCAATACAGGGAGGAACACTGAAGCTTTCTTT.

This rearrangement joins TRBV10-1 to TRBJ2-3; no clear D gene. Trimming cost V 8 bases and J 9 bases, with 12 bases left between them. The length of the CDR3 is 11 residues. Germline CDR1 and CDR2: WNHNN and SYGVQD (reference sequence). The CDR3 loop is CASGEGRTQYF. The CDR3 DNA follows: TGCGCCAGCGGGGAAGGCCGCACGCAGTATTTT.

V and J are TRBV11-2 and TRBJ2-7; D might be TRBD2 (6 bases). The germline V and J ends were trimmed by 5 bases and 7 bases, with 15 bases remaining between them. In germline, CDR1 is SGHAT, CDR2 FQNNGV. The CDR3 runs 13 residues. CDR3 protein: CASSEGLRREQYF. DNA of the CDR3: TGTGCCAGCAGCGAGGGACTCCGGCGGGAGCAGTACTTC. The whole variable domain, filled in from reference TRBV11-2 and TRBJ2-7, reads EAGVAQSPRYKIIEKRQSVAFWCNPISGHATLYWYQQILGQGPKLLIQFQNNGVVDDSQLPKDRFSAERLKGVDSTLKIQPAKLEDSAVYLCASSEGLRREQYFGPGTRLTVT.

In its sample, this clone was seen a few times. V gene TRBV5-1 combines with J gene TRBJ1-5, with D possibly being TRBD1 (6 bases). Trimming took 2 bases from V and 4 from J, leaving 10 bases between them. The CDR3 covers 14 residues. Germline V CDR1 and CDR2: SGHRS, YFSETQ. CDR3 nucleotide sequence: TGCGCCAGCAGCTTCAGGGGAGGTAATCAGCCCCAGCATTTT. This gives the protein CASSFRGGNQPQHF.

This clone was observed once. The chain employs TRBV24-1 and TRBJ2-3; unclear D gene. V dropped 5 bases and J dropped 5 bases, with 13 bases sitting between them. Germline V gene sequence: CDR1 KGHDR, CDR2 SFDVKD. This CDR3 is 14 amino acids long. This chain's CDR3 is CATSGGEAQDTQYF. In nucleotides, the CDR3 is TGTGCCACCAGTGGTGGTGAGGCACAAGATACGCAGTATTTT.

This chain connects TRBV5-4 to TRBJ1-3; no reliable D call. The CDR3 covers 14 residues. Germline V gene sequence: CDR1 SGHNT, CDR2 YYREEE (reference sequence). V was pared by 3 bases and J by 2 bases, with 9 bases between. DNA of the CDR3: TGTGCCAGCAGCTACGGGCGTACTGGAAACACCATATATTTT. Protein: CASSYGRTGNTIYF.

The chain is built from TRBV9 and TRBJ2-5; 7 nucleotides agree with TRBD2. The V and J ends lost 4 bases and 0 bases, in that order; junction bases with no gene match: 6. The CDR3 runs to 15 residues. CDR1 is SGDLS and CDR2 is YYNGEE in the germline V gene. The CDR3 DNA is TGTGCCAGCAGCCCATGGGGGGGAAACCAAGAGACCCAGTACTTC. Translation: CASSPWGGNQETQYF. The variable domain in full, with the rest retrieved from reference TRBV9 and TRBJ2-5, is DSGVTQTPKHLITATGQRVTLRCSPRSGDLSVYWYQQSLDQGLQFLIQYYNGEERAKGNILERFSAQQFPDLHSELNLSSLELGDSALYFCASSPWGGNQETQYFGPGTRLLVL.

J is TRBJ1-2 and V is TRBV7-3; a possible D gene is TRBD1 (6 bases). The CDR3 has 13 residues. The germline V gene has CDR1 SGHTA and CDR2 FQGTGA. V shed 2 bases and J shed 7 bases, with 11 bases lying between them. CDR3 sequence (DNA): TGTGCCAGCAGCTTATGGGGGGGCCGTGGCTACACCTTC. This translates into CASSLWGGRGYTF.

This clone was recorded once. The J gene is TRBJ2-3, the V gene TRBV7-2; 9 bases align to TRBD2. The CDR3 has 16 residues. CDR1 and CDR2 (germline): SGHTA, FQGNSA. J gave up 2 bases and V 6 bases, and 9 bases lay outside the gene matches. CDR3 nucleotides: TGTGCCAGCAGTTCAAGCGGGGGGACCACCACAGATACGCAGTATTTT. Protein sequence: CASSSSGGTTTDTQYF.

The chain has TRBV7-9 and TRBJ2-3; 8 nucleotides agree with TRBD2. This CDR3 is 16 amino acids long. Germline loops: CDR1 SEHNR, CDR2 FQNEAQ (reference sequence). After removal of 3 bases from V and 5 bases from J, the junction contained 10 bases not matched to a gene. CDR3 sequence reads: CASSLWILAEGDTQYF. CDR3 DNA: TGTGCCAGCAGCTTGTGGATACTAGCGGAAGGAGATACGCAGTATTTT.

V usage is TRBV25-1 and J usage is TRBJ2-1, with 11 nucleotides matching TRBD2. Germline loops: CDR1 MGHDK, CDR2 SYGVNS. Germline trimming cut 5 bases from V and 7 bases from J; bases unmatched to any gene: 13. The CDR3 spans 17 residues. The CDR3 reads CASSPSLAGGLRNEQFF. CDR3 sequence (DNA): TGTGCCAGCAGTCCCTCCTTAGCGGGGGGGCTTCGAAATGAGCAGTTCTTC.

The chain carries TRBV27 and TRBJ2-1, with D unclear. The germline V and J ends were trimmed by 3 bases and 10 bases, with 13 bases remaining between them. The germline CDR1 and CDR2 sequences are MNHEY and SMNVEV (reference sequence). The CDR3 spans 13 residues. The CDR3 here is CASSLPPPLEQFF. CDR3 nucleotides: TGTGCCAGCAGTTTGCCCCCTCCTCTCGAGCAGTTCTTC.

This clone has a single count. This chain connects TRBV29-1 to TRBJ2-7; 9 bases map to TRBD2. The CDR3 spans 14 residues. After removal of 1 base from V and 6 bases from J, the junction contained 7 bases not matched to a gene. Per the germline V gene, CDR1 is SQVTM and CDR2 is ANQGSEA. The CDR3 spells CSVEGGGGAVEQYF. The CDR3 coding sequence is TGCAGCGTTGAAGGAGGCGGGGGGGCGGTCGAGCAGTACTTC.

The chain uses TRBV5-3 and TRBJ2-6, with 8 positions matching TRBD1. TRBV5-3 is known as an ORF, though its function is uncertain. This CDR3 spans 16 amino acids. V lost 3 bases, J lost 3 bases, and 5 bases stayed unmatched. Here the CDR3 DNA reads TGTGCCAGAAGCTCTCAGGGGGCACATGGGGCCAACGTCCTGACTTTC. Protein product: CARSSQGAHGANVLTF.

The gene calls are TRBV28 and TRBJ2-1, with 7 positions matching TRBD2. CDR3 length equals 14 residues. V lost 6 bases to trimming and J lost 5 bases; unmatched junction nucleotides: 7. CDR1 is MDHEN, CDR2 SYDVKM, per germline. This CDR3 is CASRSPGTNNEQFF. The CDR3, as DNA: TGTGCCAGCAGATCTCCCGGGACTAACAATGAGCAGTTCTTC.

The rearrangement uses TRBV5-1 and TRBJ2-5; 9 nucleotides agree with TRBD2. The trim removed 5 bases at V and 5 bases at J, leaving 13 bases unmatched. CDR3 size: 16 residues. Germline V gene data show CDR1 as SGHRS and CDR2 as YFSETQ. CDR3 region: CASSGGTSLMGETQYF. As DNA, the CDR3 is TGCGCCAGCAGTGGGGGGACTAGCTTGATGGGGGAGACCCAGTACTTC.

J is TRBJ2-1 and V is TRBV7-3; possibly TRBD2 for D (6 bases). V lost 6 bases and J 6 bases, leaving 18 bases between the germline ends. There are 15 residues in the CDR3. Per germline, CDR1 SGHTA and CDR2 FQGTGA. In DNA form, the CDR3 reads TGTGCCAGCAGTCCCTTCGGGGGAGTTTCCAATGAGCAGTTCTTC. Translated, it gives CASSPFGGVSNEQFF.

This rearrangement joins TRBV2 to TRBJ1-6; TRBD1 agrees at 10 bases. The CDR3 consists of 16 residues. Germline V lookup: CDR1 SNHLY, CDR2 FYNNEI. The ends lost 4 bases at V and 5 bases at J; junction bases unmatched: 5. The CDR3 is CASSGDRGRDNSPLHF. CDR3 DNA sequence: TGTGCCAGCAGTGGGGACAGGGGTCGGGATAATTCACCCCTCCACTTT.

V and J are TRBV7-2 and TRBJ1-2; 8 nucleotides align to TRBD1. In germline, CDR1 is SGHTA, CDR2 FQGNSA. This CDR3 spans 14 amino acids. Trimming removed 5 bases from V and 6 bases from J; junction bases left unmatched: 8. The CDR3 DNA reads TGTGCCAGCAGCGCACGACAGGGGCAGGATGGCTACACCTTC. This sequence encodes CASSARQGQDGYTF.

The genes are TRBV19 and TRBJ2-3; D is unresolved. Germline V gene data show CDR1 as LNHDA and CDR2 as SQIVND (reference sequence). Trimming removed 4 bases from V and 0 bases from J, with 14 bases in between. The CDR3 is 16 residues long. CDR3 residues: CASSSLFGRSTDTQYF. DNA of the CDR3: TGTGCCAGTAGTAGTCTATTTGGGCGAAGCACAGATACGCAGTATTTT. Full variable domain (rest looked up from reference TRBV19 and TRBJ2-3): DGGITQSPKYLFRKEGQNVTLSCEQNLNHDAMYWYRQDPGQGLRLIYYSQIVNDFQKGDIAEGYSVSREKKESFPLTVTSAQKNPTAFYLCASSSLFGRSTDTQYFGPGTRLTVL.

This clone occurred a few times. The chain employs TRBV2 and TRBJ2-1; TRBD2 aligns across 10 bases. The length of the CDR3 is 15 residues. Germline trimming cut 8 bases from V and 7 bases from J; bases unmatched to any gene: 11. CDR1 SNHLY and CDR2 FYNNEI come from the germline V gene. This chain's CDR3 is CASGGLAGVTNEQFF. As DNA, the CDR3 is TGTGCCAGCGGCGGTCTAGCGGGAGTAACGAATGAGCAGTTCTTC.

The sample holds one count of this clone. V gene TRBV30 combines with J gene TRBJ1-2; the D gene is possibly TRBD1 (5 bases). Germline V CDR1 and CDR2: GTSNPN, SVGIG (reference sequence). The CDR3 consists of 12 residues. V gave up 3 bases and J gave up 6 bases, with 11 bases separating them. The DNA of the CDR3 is TGTGCCTGGAGCGCGGGGGTACATGGCTACACCTTC. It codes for CAWSAGVHGYTF.

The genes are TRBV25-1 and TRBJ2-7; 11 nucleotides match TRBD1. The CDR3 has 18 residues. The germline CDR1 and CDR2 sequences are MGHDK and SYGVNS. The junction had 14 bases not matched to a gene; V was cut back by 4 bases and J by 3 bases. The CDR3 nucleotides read TGTGCCAGCAGTGGACTCTCGGACAGGGGGCGCCCCGTCTACGAGCAGTACTTC. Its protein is CASSGLSDRGRPVYEQYF.

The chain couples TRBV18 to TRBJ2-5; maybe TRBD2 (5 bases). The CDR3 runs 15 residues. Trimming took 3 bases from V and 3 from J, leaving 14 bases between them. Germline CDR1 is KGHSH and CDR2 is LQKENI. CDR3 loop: CASSPEGTRKETQYF. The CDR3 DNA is TGTGCCAGCTCACCTGAGGGAACACGCAAAGAGACCCAGTACTTC.

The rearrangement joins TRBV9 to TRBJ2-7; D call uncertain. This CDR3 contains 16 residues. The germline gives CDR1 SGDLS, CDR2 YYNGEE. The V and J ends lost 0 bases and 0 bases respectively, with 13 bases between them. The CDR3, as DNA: TGTGCCAGCAGCGTAGGCTCCAGAGGACCCTCCTACGAGCAGTACTTC. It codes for CASSVGSRGPSYEQYF.

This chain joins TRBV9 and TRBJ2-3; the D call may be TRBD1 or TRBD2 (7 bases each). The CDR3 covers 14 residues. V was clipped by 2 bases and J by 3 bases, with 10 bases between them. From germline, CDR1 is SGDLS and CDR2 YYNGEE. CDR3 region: CASSVRGGTDTQYF. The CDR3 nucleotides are TGTGCCAGCAGCGTCAGGGGGGGGACAGATACGCAGTATTTT.

For the CDR3, the DNA is TGTGCCAGCAGACCTCTAGCGGGGGGGGACCTATTCTATAATAGCACAGATACGCAGTATTTT. Its translation: CASRPLAGGDLFYNSTDTQYF. The V and J genes are TRBV7-4 and TRBJ2-3; 12 bases are a match to TRBD2. Per the germline V gene, CDR1 is SGHVT and CDR2 is SQSDAQ. The CDR3 runs to 21 residues. The V and J ends lost 6 bases and 0 bases, in that order; junction bases with no gene match: 19.

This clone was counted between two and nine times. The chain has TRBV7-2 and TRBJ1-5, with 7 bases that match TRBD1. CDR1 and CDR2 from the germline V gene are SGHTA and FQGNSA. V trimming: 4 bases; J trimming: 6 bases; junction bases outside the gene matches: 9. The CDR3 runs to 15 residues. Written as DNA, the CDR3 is TGTGCCAGCAGCTCCCGGACAGGAGCAGGTCAGCCCCAGCATTTT. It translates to CASSSRTGAGQPQHF.

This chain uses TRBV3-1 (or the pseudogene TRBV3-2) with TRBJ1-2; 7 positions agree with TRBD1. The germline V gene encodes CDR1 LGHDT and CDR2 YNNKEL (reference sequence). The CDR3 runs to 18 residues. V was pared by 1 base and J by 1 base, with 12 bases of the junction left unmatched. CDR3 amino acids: CASSQGRNNRGGNYGYTF. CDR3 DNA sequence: TGTGCCAGCAGCCAAGGGAGGAACAACAGGGGCGGTAACTATGGCTACACCTTC.

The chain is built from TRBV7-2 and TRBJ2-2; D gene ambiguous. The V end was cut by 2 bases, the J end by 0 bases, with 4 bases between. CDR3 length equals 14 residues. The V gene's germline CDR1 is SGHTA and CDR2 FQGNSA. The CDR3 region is CASSLNTNTGELFF. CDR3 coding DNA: TGTGCCAGCAGCTTAAACACGAACACCGGGGAGCTGTTTTTT.